These T cell receptor beta chains were read from a single sample in a study of CD8+ T cells in alopecia areata. The table came from immunoSEQ multiplex PCR; TCRdb's copy has only in-frame clones and leaves some out. The table shows around 140,000 clones, with 80% to 90% occurring only once. Sequencing was performed on CD8+ T cells sorted from blood, taken at week 0. Every receptor here comes from a human donor with alopecia areata. CDR3s include the opening cysteine and the closing phenylalanine or tryptophan. The D gene is left open where the match is weak. Clone size is shown for a subset of rows, as once, few, many or a class of expanded clone.

clone size: -; D gene: -; V gene: TRBV4-1; J gene: TRBJ1-1; CDR3 protein: CASSHQTSEAFF; CDR3 DNA: TGCGCCAGCAGCCACCAGACGTCTGAAGCTTTCTTT
clone size: many; D gene: TRBD2; V gene: TRBV6-1; J gene: TRBJ2-1; CDR3 protein: CASSDLLAGYNEQFF; CDR3 DNA: TGTGCCAGCAGTGACTTACTAGCGGGGTACAATGAGCAGTTCTTC
clone size: -; D gene: -; V gene: TRBV6-1; J gene: TRBJ2-7; CDR3 protein: CASTLDSLGAYEQYF; CDR3 DNA: TGTGCCAGCACCTTGGACTCGCTCGGCGCCTACGAGCAGTACTTC
clone size: -; D gene: -; V gene: TRBV9; J gene: TRBJ2-1; CDR3 protein: CASSVAGAPYNEQFF; CDR3 DNA: TGTGCCAGCAGCGTAGCGGGAGCCCCCTACAATGAGCAGTTCTTC
clone size: -; D gene: -; V gene: TRBV7-8; J gene: TRBJ2-7; CDR3 protein: CASSLNWAGYEQYF; CDR3 DNA: TGTGCCAGCAGCTTGAACTGGGCAGGCTACGAGCAGTACTTC
clone size: -; D gene: -; V gene: TRBV6-1; J gene: TRBJ1-1; CDR3 protein: CASSGGGAEAFF; CDR3 DNA: TGTGCCAGCAGTGGAGGGGGGGCTGAAGCTTTCTTT
clone size: -; D gene: -; V gene: TRBV4-1; J gene: TRBJ2-1; CDR3 protein: CASSQVGVAVGQFF; CDR3 DNA: TGCGCCAGCAGCCAAGTCGGTGTGGCTGTGGGGCAGTTCTTC
clone size: -; D gene: TRBD2; V gene: TRBV30; J gene: TRBJ2-3; CDR3 protein: CAWSAGTSGGADTQYF; CDR3 DNA: TGTGCCTGGAGTGCCGGGACTAGCGGGGGGGCCGATACGCAGTATTTT
clone size: -; D gene: -; V gene: TRBV11-2; J gene: TRBJ2-4; CDR3 protein: CASSLVGENIQYF; CDR3 DNA: TGTGCCAGCAGCTTAGTGGGAGAAAACATTCAGTACTTC
clone size: -; D gene: -; V gene: TRBV11-2; J gene: TRBJ2-1; CDR3 protein: CASSFPYNEQFF; CDR3 DNA: TGTGCCAGCAGCTTCCCCTACAATGAGCAGTTCTTC
clone size: few; D gene: -; V gene: TRBV9; J gene: TRBJ2-7; CDR3 protein: CASSVIDSFPSYEQYF; CDR3 DNA: TGTGCCAGCAGCGTAATAGACAGTTTCCCCTCCTACGAGCAGTACTTC
clone size: -; D gene: -; V gene: TRBV29-1; J gene: TRBJ2-7; CDR3 protein: CSVLERQSPYEQYF; CDR3 DNA: TGCAGCGTCCTTGAACGACAGTCTCCCTACGAGCAGTACTTC
clone size: few; D gene: -; V gene: TRBV5-1; J gene: TRBJ2-5; CDR3 protein: CASSLDVAVQETQYF; CDR3 DNA: TGCGCCAGCAGCTTGGATGTAGCGGTCCAAGAGACCCAGTACTTC
clone size: -; D gene: -; V gene: TRBV21-1; J gene: TRBJ2-7; CDR3 protein: CASSKSRPGHGFHEQYF; CDR3 DNA: TGTGCCAGCAGCAAATCACGGCCGGGACATGGATTTCACGAGCAGTACTTC
clone size: -; D gene: -; V gene: TRBV29-1; J gene: TRBJ2-2; CDR3 protein: CSVKGSTAINTGELFF; CDR3 DNA: TGCAGCGTCAAGGGGAGTACGGCGATAAACACCGGGGAGCTGTTTTTT
clone size: -; D gene: -; V gene: TRBV29-1; J gene: TRBJ2-7; CDR3 protein: CSVEVQGSSYEQYF; CDR3 DNA: TGCAGCGTTGAAGTACAGGGCTCGTCCTACGAGCAGTACTTC
clone size: -; D gene: TRBD1; V gene: TRBV29-1; J gene: TRBJ1-5; CDR3 protein: CSVKTGVSNQPQHF; CDR3 DNA: TGCAGCGTCAAGACAGGGGTCAGCAATCAGCCCCAGCATTTT
clone size: -; D gene: TRBD2; V gene: TRBV30; J gene: TRBJ2-6; CDR3 protein: CAWSVWGDLSGGISGANVLTF; CDR3 DNA: TGTGCCTGGAGTGTTTGGGGCGACCTCTCGGGGGGGATCTCTGGGGCCAACGTCCTGACTTTC
clone size: -; D gene: -; V gene: TRBV6-5; J gene: TRBJ2-1; CDR3 protein: CASSYSTGTPYNEQFF; CDR3 DNA: TGTGCCAGCAGTTACTCGACCGGGACACCCTACAATGAGCAGTTCTTC
clone size: -; D gene: -; V gene: TRBV4-1; J gene: TRBJ1-1; CDR3 protein: CASSQSTDEAFF; CDR3 DNA: TGCGCCAGCAGCCAGTCGACGGATGAAGCTTTCTTT
clone size: -; D gene: TRBD2; V gene: TRBV11-2; J gene: TRBJ2-1; CDR3 protein: CASSLARTSINEQFF; CDR3 DNA: TGTGCCAGCAGCTTAGCTAGGACTAGTATCAATGAGCAGTTCTTC
clone size: -; D gene: TRBD1; V gene: TRBV7-9; J gene: TRBJ2-7; CDR3 protein: CASSFGTGPMAVYEQYF; CDR3 DNA: TGTGCCAGCAGCTTCGGGACAGGGCCGATGGCGGTCTACGAGCAGTACTTC